The source of this T cell receptor (beta chain) is a study of PD-1 blockade in classical Hodgkin lymphoma. The sample holds a few counts of this clone. This CDR3 contains 15 residues. Trimming pared 2 bases from V and 6 bases from J, leaving 14 bases between. Germline assignment: CDR1 MNHEY and CDR2 SMNVEV (reference sequence). Each and every patient relapsed after autologous stem cell transplantation, and patients got differing brentuximab vedotin exposure. Progressive disease, partial response or complete response was each patient's best response. Measured with immunoSEQ multiplex PCR; TCRdb has only the in-frame clones, and not every one. The sample consists of around 15,000 clones, approximately 68% of them appearing once.

The genes are TRBV27 and TRBJ1-5; a possible D gene is TRBD1 (6 bases). The source material was peripheral blood mononuclear cells (PBMCs), sampled before the second cycle of nivolumab. The sequence came from a human donor with classical Hodgkin lymphoma. CDR3 sequence: CASSLLGGGGQPQHF. In nucleotides, the CDR3 is TGTGCCAGCAGTTTACTGGGAGGGGGTGGTCAGCCCCAGCATTTT.